These T cell receptor beta chains were read from a single sample in a study of vaccination effects on CD4 cells after COVID-19. Data came from immunoSEQ multiplex PCR; TCRdb stores just in-frame clones and leaves some out. Found here are roughly 32,000 clones, about 70% of them singletons; the top ten hold 12%. The antigens of these receptors remain unknown. This specimen consisted of CD4+ T cells from PBMCs cultured with HCoV-229E spike peptides, obtained after COVID-19 vaccination. The receptors originated from a human donor who received a COVID-19 vaccine. CDR3s include the opening cysteine and the closing phenylalanine or tryptophan. D genes are given only for firm matches. Some rows have no size entry. The others give once, few or many, or a class for an expanded clone.

J	size	D	V	DNA	CDR3
TRBJ1-2	NA	NA	TRBV5-6	TGTGCCAGCAGCCCGGTGGAGGGGCTTGACTATGGCTACACCTTC	CASSPVEGLDYGYTF
TRBJ1-4	NA	NA	TRBV12-3/TRBV12-4	TGTGCCAGCAGTTTAGAGTCGGGTGAAAAACTGTTTTTT	CASSLESGEKLFF
TRBJ2-6	few	NA	TRBV4-2	TGTGCCAGCAGCCAACCAAGGGGGGCTGGGGCCAACGTCCTGACTTTC	CASSQPRGAGANVLTF
TRBJ2-1	NA	NA	TRBV19	TGTGCCAGTGGAACGCATAGTGGCGATGAGCAGTTCTTC	CASGTHSGDEQFF
TRBJ2-2	NA	NA	TRBV14	TGTGCCAGCAGCTTGGACTATAACACCGGGGAGCTGTTTTTT	CASSLDYNTGELFF
TRBJ2-3	NA	NA	TRBV6-6	TGTGCCAGCACCCCCCCTGGGACAGATACGCAGTATTTT	CASTPPGTDTQYF
TRBJ1-5	NA	TRBD1	TRBV19	TGTGCCAGTAGTGCAAAGGGGGCGAGCAATCAGCCCCAGCATTTT	CASSAKGASNQPQHF
TRBJ2-7	NA	NA	TRBV12-3/TRBV12-4	TGTGCCAGCACCACAAGGGCAGCCTACGAGCAGTACTTC	CASTTRAAYEQYF
TRBJ2-1	few	NA	TRBV11-3	TGTGCCAGCAGCTTAGATCAGGGCGGGAGTCAAACCCGGACAGCTGAGCAGTTCTTC	CASSLDQGGSQTRTAEQFF
TRBJ1-3	few	NA	TRBV29-1	TGCAGCGTTAAAGAGGGGAACACCATATATTTT	CSVKEGNTIYF
TRBJ2-1	NA	NA	TRBV28	TGTGCCAGCAGTTTAAAGAAGTTACATGAGCAGTTCTTC	CASSLKKLHEQFF
TRBJ2-5	NA	NA	TRBV10-3	TGTGCCATCAGTGAGTCAGTTAACGTTGGGAGGGAGACCCAGTACTTC	CAISESVNVGRETQYF
TRBJ1-5	NA	NA	TRBV6-5	TGTGCCAGCAGACGGGAGATTTATAGCAATCAGCCCCAGCATTTT	CASRREIYSNQPQHF
TRBJ1-4	NA	TRBD1	TRBV6-5	TGTGCCAGCACCTCAGGGGGAACTAATGAAAAACTGTTTTTT	CASTSGGTNEKLFF
TRBJ2-7	few	TRBD1	TRBV24-1	TGTGCCACCAGTGATGGACAGGGAAGTCACGAGCAGTACTTC	CATSDGQGSHEQYF
TRBJ1-2	NA	NA	TRBV25-1	TGTGCCAGCATGGAAAACTATGGCTACACCTTC	CASMENYGYTF
TRBJ2-7	few	TRBD1	TRBV7-9	TGTGCCAGCAGCTTCCGACAGGGAATGTCTTACGAGCAGTACTTC	CASSFRQGMSYEQYF
TRBJ1-6	few	NA	TRBV4-2	TGTGCCAGCAGCCAAGATTCTACGCGGAAGGATTCACCCCTCCACTTT	CASSQDSTRKDSPLHF
TRBJ2-3	NA	TRBD2	TRBV5-1	TGCGCCAGCAGCTCAGGACTAGGGAGCACAGATACGCAGTATTTT	CASSSGLGSTDTQYF
TRBJ2-3	NA	NA	TRBV5-4	TGTGCCAGCAGCCCCGAACGTTTGGCAGATACGCAGTATTTT	CASSPERLADTQYF
TRBJ1-3	NA	NA	TRBV30	TGTGCCTGGACAGGGTATCGAAACACCATATATTTT	CAWTGYRNTIYF
TRBJ2-1	NA	NA	TRBV21-1	TGTGCCAGCACCAAACACGGACTAGAGTTCTTC	CASTKHGLEFF
TRBJ2-5	NA	NA	TRBV12-3/TRBV12-4	TGTGCCAGCAGTTTATCCCAAGAGACCCAGTACTTC	CASSLSQETQYF
TRBJ2-7	NA	TRBD1	TRBV6-5	TGTGCCAGCAAATCCCGGGACAGGGGGTCCTACGAGCAGTACTTC	CASKSRDRGSYEQYF
TRBJ1-6	NA	NA	TRBV21-1	TGTGCCAGCAGCAAAGCGCGCGATGGGAAGACAGGGCGAGAGGGGTCCTATAATTCACCCCTCCACTTT	CASSKARDGKTGREGSYNSPLHF
TRBJ2-7	NA	NA	TRBV5-6	TGTGCCAGCCTACCGGGACCCCGAGCTTCCGGCGAGCAGTACTTC	CASLPGPRASGEQYF
TRBJ1-5	NA	NA	TRBV6-1	TGTGCCAGCAGGGAAGTGGGGTTCAATCAGCCCCAGCATTTT	CASREVGFNQPQHF
TRBJ2-5	few	TRBD2	TRBV6-1	TGTGCCAGCAGTGAACTAGCGGGGGGGCAAGAGACCCAGTACTTC	CASSELAGGQETQYF
TRBJ2-3	NA	TRBD2	TRBV4-1	TGCGCCAGCAGCAGTCTAGCGGGAGATACGCAGTATTTT	CASSSLAGDTQYF
TRBJ2-2	few	TRBD1	TRBV5-1	TGCGCCAGCAGCGTTCGGGACAGGGATACCGGGGAGCTGTTTTTT	CASSVRDRDTGELFF
TRBJ1-5	NA	NA	TRBV15	TGTGCCACCAGCACGGCAGGGGATCAGCCCCAGCATTTT	CATSTAGDQPQHF
TRBJ1-2	few	NA	TRBV7-9	TGTGCCAGCATCCTCAGGGTAGGAGGGGTTAACTATGGCTACACCTTC	CASILRVGGVNYGYTF
TRBJ1-1	NA	TRBD1	TRBV2	TGTGCCAGCAGTTCCGGGACAGGGGCGCACACTGAAGCTTTCTTT	CASSSGTGAHTEAFF
TRBJ1-3	NA	NA	TRBV7-2	TGTGCCAGCAGCTTGGGGTCTGGAAACACCATATATTTT	CASSLGSGNTIYF
TRBJ2-1	NA	TRBD2	TRBV18	TGTGCCAGCTCACTTCCCGGGACTAGCTTTAATGAGCAGTTCTTC	CASSLPGTSFNEQFF
TRBJ2-3	NA	NA	TRBV5-1	TGCGCCAGCAGCTTGGCCATTCAGGGAGGTTTTACAGATACGCAGTATTTT	CASSLAIQGGFTDTQYF
TRBJ1-6	NA	NA	TRBV27	TGTGCCAGCAGTTCAGCTCTGCCATCACCCCTCCACTTT	CASSSALPSPLHF
TRBJ2-7	NA	TRBD2	TRBV11-2	TGTGCCAGCAGCCCCGAAGGCGGGAGGGGAGTGCAGTACTTC	CASSPEGGRGVQYF
TRBJ2-1	NA	TRBD2	TRBV3-1/TRBV3-2	TGTGCCAGCAGCCAAGACGGGGGGGCTTCCTACAATGAGCAGTTCTTC	CASSQDGGASYNEQFF
TRBJ2-1	NA	NA	TRBV3-1/TRBV3-2	TGTGCCAGCAGCCGGGTGGAGAGCTCCTACAATGAGCAGTTCTTC	CASSRVESSYNEQFF
TRBJ2-7	NA	NA	TRBV6-6	TGTGCCAGCAACCGACAGGAGAACTACGAGCAGTACTTC	CASNRQENYEQYF
TRBJ2-7	NA	NA	TRBV29-1	TGCAGCGTTGCCACGGGACTCACAGCCTACGAGCAGTACTTC	CSVATGLTAYEQYF
TRBJ2-7	NA	NA	TRBV6-5	TGTGCCAGCAGTTACTTCGGGGGTGCGTCCTACGAGCAGTACTTC	CASSYFGGASYEQYF
TRBJ1-2	NA	NA	TRBV4-1	TGCGCCAGCAGCCAAGGAGCCAACAGGAGAAGCGGCACCTTC	CASSQGANRRSGTF
TRBJ2-3	once	TRBD2	TRBV19	TGTGCCAGTAGTATATCACTAGCGGGGGGGGATACGCAGTATTTT	CASSISLAGGDTQYF
TRBJ2-7	few	NA	TRBV27	TGTGCCAGCAGCTCCGGAGTCCTTGAAGGGATATACTTC	CASSSGVLEGIYF
TRBJ1-2	few	NA	TRBV9	TGTGCCAGCGCAGAGGTAGCTAACTATGGCTACACCTTC	CASAEVANYGYTF
TRBJ2-3	NA	TRBD2	TRBV11-3	TGTGCCAGCAGCTTGACTAGCGGGGGGCCAGATACGCAGTATTTT	CASSLTSGGPDTQYF